Each of the 9 T cell receptor beta chains below was sequenced from the same sample in a study of cytomegalovirus exposure and HLA in healthy donors (dated by TCRdb to 2017 to 2019). Libraries came from the immunoSEQ multiplex PCR assay. A mixture of 60 forward primers for TCR Vbeta segments and 13 reverse primers for TCR Jbeta segments was used in the multiplex PCR. TCRdb obtained this table from immuneACCESS and retained in-frame rearrangements with V and J assigned. These tables miss some clones; where compared with another copy, unresolved V genes account for less than half of the shortfall, and the remainder is unexplained. The sample table lists about 57,000 clones, about 80% of them with a count of one. The ten top clones hold 4.3% of the sample. The source material was PBMCs. The receptors come from a man aged 30 to 45 in good health and CMV-seronegative.

V usage is TRBV9 and J usage is TRBJ2-1; 10 bases are a match to TRBD2. This CDR3 has 15 amino acids. CDR1 SGDLS and CDR2 YYNGEE come from the germline V gene. V lost 3 bases to trimming and J lost 3 bases; unmatched junction nucleotides: 3. CDR3 DNA: TGTGCCAGCAGCGAGCGGGGGGGCCTCTACAATGAGCAGTTCTTC. It is translated as CASSERGGLYNEQFF.

This chain connects TRBV6-5 to TRBJ2-1; 8 nucleotides line up with TRBD2. The CDR3 consists of 14 residues. J lost 0 bases, V lost 7 bases, and 2 bases had no gene match. Per the germline V gene, CDR1 is MNHEY and CDR2 is SVGAGI. The CDR3 DNA is TGTGCCAGCAACGGGGGGGCCTCCTACAATGAGCAGTTCTTC. Encoded protein: CASNGGASYNEQFF.

This chain connects TRBV11-2 to TRBJ2-5; 13 bases align to TRBD2. CDR1 SGHAT and CDR2 FQNNGV come from the germline V gene. The CDR3 is 16 residues long. Trimming removed 5 bases from V and 5 bases from J; junction bases left unmatched: 8. This CDR3 reads CASSRLTSGRSETQYF. For the CDR3, the DNA is TGTGCCAGCAGCCGACTGACTAGCGGGAGGTCGGAGACCCAGTACTTC.

The J gene is TRBJ2-1, the V gene TRBV30, with D possibly TRBD2 on 6 matching bases. There are 14 residues in the CDR3. CDR1 and CDR2 (germline): GTSNPN, SVGIG (reference sequence). Deletions cut 5 bases from V and 7 bases from J, with 18 bases between. The CDR3 nucleotides read TGTGCCTGGGCGGTGGGCGGGGCCGGGAATGAGCAGTTCTTC. Its translation is CAWAVGGAGNEQFF. Supplemented by reference TRBV30 and TRBJ2-1, the full variable domain reads SQTIHQWPATLVQPVGSPLSLECTVEGTSNPNLYWYRQAAGRGLQLLFYSVGIGQISSEVPQNLSASRPQDRQFILSSKKLLLSDSGFYLCAWAVGGAGNEQFFGPGTRLTVL.

The DNA of the CDR3 is TGCGCCAGCAGTCGGTCTTTCGGGGGCAATCAGCCCCAGCATTTT. It translates to CASSRSFGGNQPQHF. The chain employs TRBV10-2 and TRBJ1-5, with D uncertain. V lost 5 bases to trimming and J lost 2 bases, with 13 bases between them. This CDR3 is 15 amino acids long. CDR1 WSHSY and CDR2 SAAADI come from the germline V gene.

V usage is TRBV21-1 and J usage is TRBJ1-5; the table's D call, TRBD1, has no DNA check behind it. TRBV21-1 is a recognized pseudogene. CDR3 size: 15 residues. The CDR3 nucleotides read TGTGCCACCCCGCCGTCAGATCATAGCAATCAGCCCCAGCATTTT. This codes for CATPPSDHSNQPQHF.

CDR3: CASSIAQNTEAFF. The CDR3 coding sequence is TGTGCCAGTAGTATCGCGCAGAACACTGAAGCTTTCTTT. V usage is TRBV19 and J usage is TRBJ1-1; the D is unclear. V lost 3 bases to trimming and J lost 1 base, with 6 bases between them. The CDR3 spans 13 residues. In germline, CDR1 is LNHDA, CDR2 SQIVND (reference sequence).

This clone was recorded a few times. The chain couples TRBV10-3 to TRBJ2-5; TRBD2 agrees at 7 bases. CDR3 length equals 14 residues. CDR1 ENHRY and CDR2 SYGVKD come from the germline V gene. V lost 4 bases and J lost 3; bases outside the gene matches: 5. The CDR3 bases are TGTGCCATCAGTGGGGAGGGCTTTAAAGAGACCCAGTACTTC. Protein: CAISGEGFKETQYF.

The chain carries TRBV6-6 and TRBJ2-5; 8 bases map to TRBD2. Germline V gene sequence: CDR1 MNHNY, CDR2 SVGAGI (reference sequence). The CDR3 loop spans 16 amino acids. Trimming cost V 2 bases and J 5 bases; bases outside gene matches: 10. The CDR3 DNA sequence: TGTGCCAGCAGTTACCCGGGGGGGGACAAGTTTGAGACCCAGTACTTC. Translated, it gives CASSYPGGDKFETQYF.